What follows is one T cell receptor beta chain and its context. Its target is not known. Molecular barcoding with unique molecular identifiers was used for the TCRbeta library. In TCRdb, the PCR reads were re-called with MiXCR into one record per CDR3 protein. Of some 200,000 distinct CDR3 sequences in the sample, roughly 8.3% are singletons; the top ten hold under 40%. These data come from a study of T-cell reconstitution after alpha-beta-depleted transplantation in children. Study-wide results and caveats: In patients about two months after transplant, alpha-beta T cells reportedly arose from several hundred expanded graft clones. Hyperexpanded clones declined; after one year, newly produced T cells mostly supplied diversity. Day-60 TCRbeta diversity that was high in some patients was derived from surviving recipient T cells and thymic progenitors.

From germline, CDR1 is SQVTM and CDR2 ANQGSEA. This CDR3 region has 13 residues. The V and J ends lost 3 bases and 5 bases respectively, with 13 bases between them. The sequenced sample was PBMCs, mostly from graft donor cells, obtained 360 days after TCRalphabeta/CD19-depleted stem cell transplant. The sequence derives from a male patient between 2 and 15 years old who had a stem cell transplant for acute myeloid leukemia, so the T cells may come from the graft donor. This chain connects TRBV29-1 to TRBJ2-5; a possible D gene is TRBD2 (6 bases). The CDR3 loop is CSVEVGGVETQYF. CDR3 sequence (DNA): TGCAGCGTTGAGGTCGGGGGAGTTGAGACCCAGTACTTC.